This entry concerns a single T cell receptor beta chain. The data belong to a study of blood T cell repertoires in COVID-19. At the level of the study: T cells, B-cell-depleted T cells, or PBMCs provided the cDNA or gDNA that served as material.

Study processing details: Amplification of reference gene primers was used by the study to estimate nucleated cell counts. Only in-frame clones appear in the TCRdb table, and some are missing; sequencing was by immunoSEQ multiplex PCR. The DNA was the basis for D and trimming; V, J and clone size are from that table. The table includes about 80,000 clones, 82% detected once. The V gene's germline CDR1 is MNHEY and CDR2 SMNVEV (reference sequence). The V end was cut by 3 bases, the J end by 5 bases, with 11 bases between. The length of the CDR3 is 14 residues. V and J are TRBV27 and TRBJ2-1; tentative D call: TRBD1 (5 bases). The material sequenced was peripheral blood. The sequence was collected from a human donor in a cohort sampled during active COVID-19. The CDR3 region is CASSLGPWDNEQFF. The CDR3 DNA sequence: TGTGCCAGCAGTTTGGGGCCATGGGACAATGAGCAGTTCTTC.